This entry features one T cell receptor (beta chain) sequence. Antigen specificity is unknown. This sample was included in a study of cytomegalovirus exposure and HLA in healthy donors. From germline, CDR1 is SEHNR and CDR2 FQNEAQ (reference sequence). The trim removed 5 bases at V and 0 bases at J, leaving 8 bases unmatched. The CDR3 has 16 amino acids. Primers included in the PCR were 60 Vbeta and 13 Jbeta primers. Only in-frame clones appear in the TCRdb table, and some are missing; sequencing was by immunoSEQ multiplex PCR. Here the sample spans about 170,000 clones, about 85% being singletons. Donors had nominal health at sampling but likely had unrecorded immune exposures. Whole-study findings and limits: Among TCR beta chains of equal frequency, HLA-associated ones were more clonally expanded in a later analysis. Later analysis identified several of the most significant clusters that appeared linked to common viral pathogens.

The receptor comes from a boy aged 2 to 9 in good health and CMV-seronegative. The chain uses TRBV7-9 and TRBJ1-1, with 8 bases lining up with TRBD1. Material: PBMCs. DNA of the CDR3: TGTGCCAGCAGCCAACTTCACAGGGGGGTGAACACTGAAGCTTTCTTT. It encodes CASSQLHRGVNTEAFF.